This TCR beta chain derives from a study of CD8 T cells in ankylosing spondylitis. General study findings and limits: Among TCR beta sequences, a motif of under ten highly homologous variants appeared characteristic of ankylosing spondylitis blood.

With 5 bases removed from V and 9 bases from J, the gap between germline ends came to 14 bases. The CDR3 has 14 amino acids. This clonotype appeared a few times. Its antigen is undetermined. TCRdb re-called the 5' RACE reads through MiXCR, storing one row per CDR3 protein. The table shows 700,000 to 1,000,000 distinct CDR3 sequences, with 10% to 15% occurring only once. The sequenced sample was blood, either unsorted or a sorted T cell fraction (not recorded which). This sequence was found in a male donor with ankylosing spondylitis. The chain carries TRBV12-3 or TRBV12-4 and TRBJ1-6; D is uncertain. CDR3 protein: CASSRGFPGSPLHF. The CDR3 nucleotides are TGTGCCAGCAGTCGAGGCTTCCCAGGTTCACCCCTCCACTTT.